This entry features one T cell receptor (beta chain) sequence. As yet, its antigen is unknown. One junction end disagrees with the germline gene, perhaps due to a read error. This sample stems from a study of T-cell reconstitution after alpha-beta-depleted transplantation in children. Study-wide results and caveats: Several hundred expanded graft clones reportedly supplied alpha-beta T cells about two months after transplant. When one year had passed after transplant, most T-cell counts and diversity came from newly produced T cells.

Unique molecular identifiers tagged the TCRbeta library. Via MiXCR, TCRdb re-called the PCR reads, giving one row per CDR3 protein. The sample lists approximately 210,000 distinct CDR3 sequences; approximately 17% were seen once. Germline CDR1 is MNHEY and CDR2 is SVGEGT. CDR3 length: 17 residues. This clonotype was sampled from a male patient aged 2-9 years who had a stem cell transplant for acute lymphoblastic leukemia, so the T cells may come from the graft donor. The specimen comprised PBMCs, mostly from graft donor cells, sampled 360 days after TCRalphabeta/CD19-depleted stem cell transplant. The rearrangement uses TRBV6-2 or TRBV6-3 and TRBJ1-6, with a possible D match to TRBD1 (5 bases). CDR3 sequence (DNA): TGTGCCACCAGTTACGTCTTACAGGCGACGTGGGATTCACCCCTCCACTTT. It yields the protein CATSYVLQATWDSPLHF.